One sample yielded the 8 T cell receptor beta chains listed below, sequenced in a study of T cell clonotyping in hematopoietic cell transplantation. Clones were sequenced by immunoSEQ multiplex PCR, and TCRdb holds only the in-frame ones, with some missing. Here the sample spans tens of thousands of clones, under 90% being singletons. Time point noted: recipient sample about 28 days before transplant, after cytoreduction. Material: peripheral blood mononuclear cells, obtained before stem cell transplant. Receptors were obtained from a man aged 60 to 69 with biphenotypic leukemia. Some clones in this sample may be carry-over from other donors' samples.

The chain recombines TRBV4-1 with TRBJ2-3, with 15 bases identical to TRBD2. This CDR3 contains 16 residues. CDR1 and CDR2 from the germline V gene are MGHRA and YSYEKL. Trimming at V came to 4 bases and at J to 5 bases, leaving 4 bases not matched to a gene. In DNA, the CDR3 is TGCGCCAGCAGCCCCGGACTAGCGGGAGGGCAAGATACGCAGTATTTT. Translating gives CASSPGLAGGQDTQYF.

The rearrangement links TRBV28 to TRBJ2-7; 9 bases are shared with TRBD1. The CDR3 spans 15 residues. Germline values: CDR1 MDHEN, CDR2 SYDVKM. Losses at the gene ends were 7 bases for V and 2 bases for J; bases not matched to a gene: 9. The CDR3 DNA follows: TGTGCCAGCATCCCACGAACAGGGGGCGCCTACGAGCAGTACTTC. Its translation: CASIPRTGGAYEQYF.

Worth noting for this clone: The identical CDR3 is also encoded by other nucleotide sequences in the sample. V usage is TRBV5-1 and J usage is TRBJ2-5; D unresolved. The ends were cut back, 2 bases at V and 2 bases at J, with 1 base in the middle. Germline V lookup: CDR1 SGHRS, CDR2 YFSETQ. This CDR3 is built from 11 residues. Here the CDR3 DNA reads TGCGCCAGCAGCTTACAAGAGACCCAGTACTTC. Protein: CASSLQETQYF.

This chain joins TRBV18 and TRBJ2-7; unclear D gene. Germline V gene data show CDR1 as KGHSH and CDR2 as LQKENI. The V gene lost 0 bases and the J gene lost 0 bases, with 6 bases spanning the gap. The CDR3 is 14 residues long. CDR3 coding DNA: TGTGCCAGCTCACCACCAGGATCCTCCTACGAGCAGTACTTC. Its protein is CASSPPGSSYEQYF.

The chain couples TRBV6-4 to TRBJ2-7, with D unresolved. Germline V gene sequence: CDR1 MRHNA, CDR2 SNTAGT. V dropped 5 bases and J dropped 1 base, with 9 bases sitting between them. The CDR3 extends over 13 amino acids. CDR3 region: CASSLNQSYEQYF. CDR3 sequence (DNA): TGTGCCAGCAGTTTAAACCAGTCCTACGAGCAGTACTTC.

The rearrangement joins TRBV27 to TRBJ1-1; D gene uncertain. CDR3 length: 14 residues. Germline CDR1 and CDR2: MNHEY and SMNVEV (reference sequence). V dropped 6 bases and J dropped 1 base, with 12 bases sitting between them. CDR3 region: CASSREAWNTEAFF. In DNA, the CDR3 is TGTGCCAGCAGCCGGGAGGCCTGGAACACTGAAGCTTTCTTT.

This chain links TRBV27 with TRBJ2-7; either TRBD1 or TRBD2 may fit D (5 bases each). Looked up from germline, CDR1 is MNHEY and CDR2 is SMNVEV (reference sequence). This CDR3 region has 16 residues. Trimming pared 5 bases from V and 5 bases from J, leaving 22 bases between. The CDR3 coding sequence is TGTGCCAGCAGTCCACGGGTTTCGCGAGGGGTCCACGAGCAGTACTTC. Its protein is CASSPRVSRGVHEQYF.

The chain employs TRBV28 and TRBJ1-5; D is undetermined. The CDR3 length is 13 residues. Trimming pared 3 bases from V and 4 bases from J, leaving 7 bases between. Looked up from germline, CDR1 is MDHEN and CDR2 is SYDVKM. The CDR3, as DNA: TGTGCCAGCAGTTTGGACTATAATCAGCCCCAGCATTTT. It encodes CASSLDYNQPQHF.